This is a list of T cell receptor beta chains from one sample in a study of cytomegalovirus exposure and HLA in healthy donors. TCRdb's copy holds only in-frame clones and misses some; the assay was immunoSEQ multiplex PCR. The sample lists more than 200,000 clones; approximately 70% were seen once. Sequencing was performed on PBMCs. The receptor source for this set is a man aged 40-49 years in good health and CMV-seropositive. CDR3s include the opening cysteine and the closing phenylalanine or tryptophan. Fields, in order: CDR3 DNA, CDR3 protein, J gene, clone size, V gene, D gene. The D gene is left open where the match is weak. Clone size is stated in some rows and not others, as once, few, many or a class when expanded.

DNA: TGTGCCAGCAGCTTCAACACGAACACCGGGGAGCTGTTTTTT; CDR3: CASSFNTNTGELFF; J: TRBJ2-2; size: .; V: TRBV7-8; D: .
DNA: TGTGCCAGCAGTCTTAGTACAGGCCCCGAAGCTTTCTTT; CDR3: CASSLSTGPEAFF; J: TRBJ1-1; size: .; V: TRBV7-9; D: .
DNA: TGTGCCAGCAGCTTCGGGACAGGGGGCTATAACGAGCAGTACTTC; CDR3: CASSFGTGGYNEQYF; J: TRBJ2-7; size: .; V: TRBV7-2; D: TRBD1
DNA: TGTGCCAGCTCACCCAGAGAGGGAGGTGAAGCTTTCTTT; CDR3: CASSPREGGEAFF; J: TRBJ1-1; size: .; V: TRBV18; D: .
DNA: TGTGCCAGCAGCTTCCCGACAGGGTGGGGCGAGCAGTACTTC; CDR3: CASSFPTGWGEQYF; J: TRBJ2-7; size: .; V: TRBV7-2; D: TRBD1
DNA: TGCGCCAGCAGCGTGGACAGGCTCTATGAGCAGTTCTTC; CDR3: CASSVDRLYEQFF; J: TRBJ2-1; size: .; V: TRBV5-1; D: TRBD1
DNA: TGTGCCAGCAGTTACTCGACAGGGGGAGGCTATGGCTACACCTTC; CDR3: CASSYSTGGGYGYTF; J: TRBJ1-2; size: few; V: TRBV6-5; D: TRBD1
DNA: TGTGCCAGCAGCGATCGGACAGCCTTTAGCACAGATACGCAGTATTTT; CDR3: CASSDRTAFSTDTQYF; J: TRBJ2-3; size: .; V: TRBV9; D: .
DNA: TGTGCCAGCAGCGTATACCCCCGAGAGGATGAGCAGTTCTTC; CDR3: CASSVYPREDEQFF; J: TRBJ2-1; size: .; V: TRBV9; D: .
DNA: TGTGCCAGCAGTTTTGCCGGTTCCTACAATGAGCAGTTCTTC; CDR3: CASSFAGSYNEQFF; J: TRBJ2-1; size: .; V: TRBV27; D: .
DNA: TGTGCCAGCAGCTTAGGGGGGGTATACACCGGGGAGCTGTTTTTT; CDR3: CASSLGGVYTGELFF; J: TRBJ2-2; size: few; V: TRBV11-3; D: .
DNA: TGCAGCGTTTTAAAGGAGTCAGGGTACACTGAAGCTTTCTTT; CDR3: CSVLKESGYTEAFF; J: TRBJ1-1; size: .; V: TRBV29-1; D: .
DNA: TGTGCCACCAGCAGAACGAACCCAGGGAAGGATACGCAGTATTTT; CDR3: CATSRTNPGKDTQYF; J: TRBJ2-3; size: .; V: TRBV15; D: .
DNA: TGTGCCAGCAGCAAGGGTCCTACAGGGGATACGCAGTATTTT; CDR3: CASSKGPTGDTQYF; J: TRBJ2-3; size: .; V: TRBV13; D: .